These T cell receptor beta chains were read from a single sample in a study of blood T cell repertoires in COVID-19. TCRdb keeps only in-frame clones here, not all; method: immunoSEQ multiplex PCR. The data contain over 110,000 clones, roughly 88% of them singletons. Input material: peripheral blood. Receptor source: a human donor in a cohort sampled during active COVID-19. The CDR3 runs from the conserved cysteine through the conserved F or W. Clone size is given for some rows only: seen once, a few or many times, or a class if the clone is expanded.

j_gene | abundance | len | v_gene | CDR3aa
TRBJ1-1 | . | 15 | TRBV10-3 | CAISDSSGVVTEAFF
TRBJ2-5 | . | 16 | TRBV7-8 | CASSLDELLQGETQYF
TRBJ2-3 | . | 14 | TRBV19 | CASSIIQGLDTQYF
TRBJ1-6 | few | 16 | TRBV9 | CASSVSESSYNSPLHF
TRBJ2-2 | . | 14 | TRBV27 | CASSARDSTGELFF
TRBJ1-5 | . | 13 | TRBV28 | CASSARQDRREHF
TRBJ2-3 | . | 15 | TRBV6-5 | CASIPDGGSGDTQYF
TRBJ2-7 | . | 14 | TRBV7-9 | CASRPGTGGDEQYF
TRBJ1-1 | . | 14 | TRBV19 | CASSHRTGLTEAFF
TRBJ1-2 | . | 14 | TRBV18 | CASSPKQATYGYTF
TRBJ2-5 | . | 17 | TRBV6-2/TRBV6-3 | CASSYVPRKRAQETQYF
TRBJ2-7 | . | 15 | TRBV6-2/TRBV6-3 | CASSTGRRGSYEQYF
TRBJ1-1 | . | 14 | TRBV6-5 | CASSYSFKGTEAFF
TRBJ1-5 | . | 13 | TRBV2 | CASSNRADQPQHF
TRBJ1-5 | . | 15 | TRBV19 | CASRRQGAFDQPQHF
TRBJ2-3 | . | 18 | TRBV11-3 | CASSPGSGQGQSTDTQYF
TRBJ2-7 | . | 14 | TRBV12-1 | CASSFQNRGYEQYF